The source of this TCR beta chain is a study of OX40 agonist ivuxolimab in advanced cancers. Study at large: The treatment was a fully human IgG2 OX40 agonist, ivuxolimab. Partial responses, seen in three patients, involved one hepatocellular carcinoma and two cutaneous melanomas. Study-wide results and limits: Expanded clones were, on average, more numerous among CD8+ T cells than CD4+. Both blood CD4+ and CD8+ T cells showed clonal growth by week 6 at 0.1 to 3.0 mg/kg.

The CDR3 covers 13 residues. Trimming took 4 bases from V and 6 from J, leaving 13 bases between them. Germline CDR1 reads SGHNT; CDR2 reads YYREEE (reference sequence). Assay: immunoSEQ multiplex PCR; the TCRdb copy retains only in-frame clones and omits some. The sample has some 25,000 clones, 85% seen once. In regard to this clone: Antigen: not known.

The chain uses TRBV5-4 and TRBJ1-1; D call uncertain. The receptor was derived from an adult with an advanced solid tumor such as melanoma, head and neck, liver or kidney cancer. Sequencing used CD4+ or CD8+ T cells sorted from blood, obtained in a trial of the OX40 agonist ivuxolimab. The CDR3 here is CASSPEPNPEAFF. In nucleotides, the CDR3 is TGTGCCAGCAGCCCTGAGCCGAATCCTGAAGCTTTCTTT.